The clone carrying this TCR beta chain came up once. The antigen is not known. The data were obtained in a study of shared clonotypes between healthy human individuals. Broader study findings: Compared with clonotypes that all four donors shared, non-shared clonotypes had lower generation probabilities.

Replicate PCRs run on sorted subsets employed roughly 180 ng DNA, 30,000 to 35,000 T cell genomes. Sequencing was performed with immunoSEQ multiplex PCR; in TCRdb, only in-frame clones are kept and a portion is missing. This sample has hundreds of thousands of clones; under 80% occur once, and the top ten carry about 1.7%. Germline V gene sequence: CDR1 LNHDA, CDR2 SQIVND (reference sequence). Trimming removed 5 bases at V and 3 bases at J, with 10 bases between. The CDR3 contains 14 residues. This chain links TRBV19 with TRBJ2-2; no clear D. This TCR derives from a woman aged 30 to 39 in good health. The specimen sequenced was memory CD4+ T cells sorted from blood. Subset defined: CD45RA-negative fraction. CDR3 residues: CASSSWPDTGELFF. DNA for the CDR3: TGTGCCAGTAGTTCATGGCCGGACACCGGGGAGCTGTTTTTT.